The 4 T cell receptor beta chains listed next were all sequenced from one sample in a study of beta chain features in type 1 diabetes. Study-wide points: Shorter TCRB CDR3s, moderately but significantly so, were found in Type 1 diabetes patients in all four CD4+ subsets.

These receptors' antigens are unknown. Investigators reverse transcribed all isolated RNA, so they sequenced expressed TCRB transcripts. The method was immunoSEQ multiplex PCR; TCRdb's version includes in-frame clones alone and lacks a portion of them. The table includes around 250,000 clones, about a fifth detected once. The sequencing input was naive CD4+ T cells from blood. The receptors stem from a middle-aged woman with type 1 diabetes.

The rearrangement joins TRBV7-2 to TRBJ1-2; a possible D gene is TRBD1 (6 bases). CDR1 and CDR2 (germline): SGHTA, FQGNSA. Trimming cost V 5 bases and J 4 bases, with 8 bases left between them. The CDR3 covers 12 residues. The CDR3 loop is CASSPTGYGYTF. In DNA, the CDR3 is TGTGCCAGCAGCCCGACAGGCTATGGCTACACCTTC.

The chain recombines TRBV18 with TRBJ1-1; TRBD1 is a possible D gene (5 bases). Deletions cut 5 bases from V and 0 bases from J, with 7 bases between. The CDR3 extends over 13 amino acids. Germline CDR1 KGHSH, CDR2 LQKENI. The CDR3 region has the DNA TGTGCCAGCTCAGGGGCCCTGAACACTGAAGCTTTCTTT. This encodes CASSGALNTEAFF. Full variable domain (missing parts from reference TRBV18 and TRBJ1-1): NAGVMQNPRHLVRRRGQEARLRCSPMKGHSHVYWYRQLPEEGLKFMVYLQKENIIDESGMPKERFSAEFPKEGPSILRIQQVVRGDSAAYFCASSGALNTEAFFGQGTRLTVV.

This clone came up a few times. The CDR3 region has the DNA TGCGCCAGCAGCCAAGATAGGACAGAGCCTTATGGCTACACCTTC. Amino acids: CASSQDRTEPYGYTF. This chain connects TRBV4-1 to TRBJ1-2; D may be TRBD1 (6 bases). The germline CDR1 and CDR2 sequences are MGHRA and YSYEKL. The CDR3 contains 15 residues. Trimming removed 0 bases at V and 5 bases at J, with 13 bases between.

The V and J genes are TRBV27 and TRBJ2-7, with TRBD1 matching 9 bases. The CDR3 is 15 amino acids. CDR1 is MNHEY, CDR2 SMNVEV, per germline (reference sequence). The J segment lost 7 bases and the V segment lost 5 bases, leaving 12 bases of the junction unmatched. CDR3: CASSPSQGAKEEQYF. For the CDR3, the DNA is TGTGCCAGCAGTCCCTCACAGGGGGCGAAGGAAGAGCAGTACTTC.